A selection of T cell receptor beta chains follows, all from one sample in a study of T cell repertoires in cytomegalovirus infection. TCRdb re-called the reads with MiXCR, one entry per CDR3 protein. The data contain some 560,000 distinct CDR3 sequences, almost 40% of them singletons. No cognate antigen is known for these TCRs. The material sequenced was cultured PBMCs, taken from culture after CMV antigen stimulation. These receptors came from a human donor in good health (CMV status not recorded). Some clones in this sample may be carry-over from other donors' samples. The CDR3 runs from the conserved cysteine through the conserved F or W. D genes are given only for firm matches. A clone size is listed for some rows: how often the clone was seen (once, few, many), or a class if it is expanded.

>TRBV28|TRBJ1-1|few|-
TGTGCCAGCAGTTCGAACCAGTGGGGGATGAACACTGAAGCTTTCTTT
CASSSNQWGMNTEAFF
>TRBV7-2|TRBJ2-3|-|-
TGTGCCAGCAGCCTAGGCGGGTTCTCATCCGATACGCAGTATTTT
CASSLGGFSSDTQYF
>TRBV7-6|TRBJ1-3|-|TRBD1
TGTGCCAGCAGCCCCGACAGGGGCCCGAGCTCTGGAAACACCATATATTTT
CASSPDRGPSSGNTIYF
>TRBV5-4|TRBJ2-1|-|TRBD2
TGTGCCAGCAGCCCGGGAGGCCCGCCAAAGGGGAATGAGCAGTTCTTC
CASSPGGPPKGNEQFF
>TRBV6-1|TRBJ1-6|-|-
TGTGCCAGCATTCGGGGACGAAATTCACCCCTCCACTTT
CASIRGRNSPLHF
>TRBV7-2|TRBJ2-5|-|TRBD2
TGTGCCAGCAGCTTAGACGGGACTACCTCCGGGACCCAGTACTTC
CASSLDGTTSGTQYF
>TRBV18|TRBJ2-5|-|TRBD2
TGTGCCAGCTCATTAGGACTAGCAGAGACCCAGTACTTC
CASSLGLAETQYF
>TRBV3-1|TRBJ2-7|-|TRBD1
TGTGCCAGCAGCCCCCTCGCGGGACAGGGGGCTTGGCGCCCGTACGAGCAGTACTTC
CASSPLAGQGAWRPYEQYF
>TRBV7-9|TRBJ1-2|-|-
TGTGCCAGCAGCCCCCTGCTGAACTCAGGTCGCCCATTCTATGGCTACACCTTC
CASSPLLNSGRPFYGYTF
>TRBV6-5|TRBJ2-7|-|TRBD1
TGTGCCACCTTGGCAGGGGACAGTTCATCCTACGAGCAGTACTTC
CATLAGDSSSYEQYF
>TRBV7-8|TRBJ2-3|few|-
TGTGCCAGCAGCCCCACCCGGGGGGATACGCAGTATTTT
CASSPTRGDTQYF
>TRBV5-3|TRBJ2-1|-|TRBD2
TGTGCCAGCAGCTTAGGAGCGGGAGGGCCGGGGAATGAGCAGTTCTTC
CASSLGAGGPGNEQFF
>TRBV6-1|TRBJ2-3|-|-
TGTGCCAGCCGGCCTAGTCGTAGCACAGATACGCAGTATTTT
CASRPSRSTDTQYF
>TRBV6-6|TRBJ1-6|-|TRBD1
TGTGCCAGCAGTGGTCGACAGGGGGGAATGAGGAATTCACCCCTCCACTTT
CASSGRQGGMRNSPLHF
>TRBV7-2|TRBJ2-4|few|-
TGTGCCAGCAGCTCAGACAGCAAAAACATTCAGTACTTC
CASSSDSKNIQYF
>TRBV12-3/TRBV12-4|TRBJ2-1|-|-
TGTGCCAGCGGTCAGGGGTACTCCTACAATGAGCAGTTCTTC
CASGQGYSYNEQFF
>TRBV12-3/TRBV12-4|TRBJ2-1|-|TRBD2
TGTGCCAGCAGTTTAGGGCTAGCGGGAGAGGATGAGCAGTTCTTC
CASSLGLAGEDEQFF
>TRBV5-1|TRBJ2-2|-|TRBD2
TGCGCCAGCAGCCTCGGGACTAGCGGGAGTTCGGCCCGAACCGGGGAGCTGTTTTTT
CASSLGTSGSSARTGELFF
>TRBV7-2|TRBJ2-7|-|-
TGTGCCAGCAGCTTAGGGACCAGACAGTACTTC
CASSLGTRQYF
>TRBV28|TRBJ2-1|few|-
TGTGCCAGCAGTATAGACCCCGCGAGTATTCACAATGAGCAGTTCTTC
CASSIDPASIHNEQFF
>TRBV6-5|TRBJ1-2|-|TRBD1
TGTGCCAGCAGCCCCTCACAGGGGGCAGGAGGCTACACCTTC
CASSPSQGAGGYTF
>TRBV7-2|TRBJ1-3|-|-
TGTGCCAGCAGATCTAGGGGTTTCTCTGGAAACACCATATATTTT
CASRSRGFSGNTIYF
>TRBV4-1|TRBJ1-2|few|TRBD1
TGCGCCAGCAGCGTACAGGGGGATGGCTACACCTTC
CASSVQGDGYTF
>TRBV6-5|TRBJ2-3|few|TRBD2
TGTGCCAGCAGTTACTCAGGGCTAGCGGGGGACGATACGCAGTATTTT
CASSYSGLAGDDTQYF
>TRBV7-2|TRBJ1-2|-|-
TGTGCCAGCAGCTTGTGGGGCCTCAACTATGGCTACACCTTC
CASSLWGLNYGYTF
>TRBV7-2|TRBJ2-2|few|-
TGTGCCAGCAGCTTAGGTCCGGCGGACCTCACCGGGGAGCTGTTTTTT
CASSLGPADLTGELFF
>TRBV7-9|TRBJ1-1|-|-
TGTGCCAGCAGTAGAACGGGACACACTGAAGCTTTCTTT
CASSRTGHTEAFF
>TRBV6-1|TRBJ1-2|-|-
TGTGCCAGCAGCGAGTCCCTAGGCTACACCTTC
CASSESLGYTF
>TRBV7-6|TRBJ1-2|-|TRBD1
TGTGCCAGCAGCCCCAGCCCAAGACAGGGAAACTATGGCTACACCTTC
CASSPSPRQGNYGYTF
>TRBV10-3|TRBJ2-7|-|TRBD1
TGTGCCATCAGTGAAACGACAGGGGTCCTCTCCTACGAGCAGTACTTC
CAISETTGVLSYEQYF
>TRBV19|TRBJ1-2|-|-
TGTGCCAGTAGTATCCCCGGATATGGCTACACCTTC
CASSIPGYGYTF
>TRBV27|TRBJ1-1|-|-
TGTGCCAGCAGTCGAAGTGTTTTTACTGAAGCTTTCTTT
CASSRSVFTEAFF
>TRBV2|TRBJ1-5|-|-
TGTGCCAGCAGTGAACGGTGGGGTAGCAATCAGCCCCAGCATTTT
CASSERWGSNQPQHF
>TRBV7-2|TRBJ2-2|-|TRBD2
TGTGCCAGCAGCTTTAGCGGGAGAGGGTTCGGGGAGCTGTTTTTT
CASSFSGRGFGELFF
>TRBV7-2|TRBJ2-5|few|TRBD2
TGTGCCAGCAGCCCCCGACTAGCGGGGGGGGTTGAGACCCAGTACTTC
CASSPRLAGGVETQYF
>TRBV12-3/TRBV12-4|TRBJ2-4|-|-
TGTGCCAGCAGTTTGGCGGGGGCATACATTCAGTACTTC
CASSLAGAYIQYF
>TRBV4-1|TRBJ2-2|-|-
TGCGCCAGCAGCCAAGGGGCCCGATTCGGCACCGGGGAGCTGTTTTTT
CASSQGARFGTGELFF
>TRBV10-3|TRBJ2-3|-|-
TGTGCCATCAGTGAGTCGATTGGGGCCCGGACAGATACGCAGTATTTT
CAISESIGARTDTQYF
>TRBV29-1|TRBJ2-1|-|TRBD1
TGCAGCGTTGTCCCGGGACAGACACCCAATGAGCAGTTCTTC
CSVVPGQTPNEQFF
>TRBV6-6|TRBJ2-5|-|-
TGTGCCAGCAGTTACTCGACCCCCGGGTGGGAGACCCAGTACTTC
CASSYSTPGWETQYF
>TRBV7-9|TRBJ2-1|few|-
TGTGCCAGCAGCTTTCTGGCCTATGAGCAGTTCTTC
CASSFLAYEQFF
>TRBV10-3|TRBJ1-2|-|-
TGTGCCATAAGCAGGACGAACTATGGCTACACCTTC
CAISRTNYGYTF
>TRBV4-3|TRBJ2-2|once|TRBD2
TGCGCCACCTCCCTCGGGGGGGGAACGGGGGAGCTGTTTTTT
CATSLGGGTGELFF
>TRBV29-1|TRBJ1-1|-|TRBD1
TGCAGCGTTACGCAGGGGGGGGCCGGCACTGAAGCTTTCTTT
CSVTQGGAGTEAFF
>TRBV7-2|TRBJ1-6|few|-
TGTGCCAGCAGCATTATAAATTCACCCCTCCACTTT
CASSIINSPLHF
>TRBV7-9|TRBJ1-1|few|-
TGTGCCAGCAGCTTAGGGGGATGGGGGGTACCTAAGAACACTGAAGCTTTCTTT
CASSLGGWGVPKNTEAFF
>TRBV27|TRBJ2-5|once|TRBD2
TGTGCCAGCAGTCCTAGCGGGGGGCTCAAAGAGACCCAGTACTTC
CASSPSGGLKETQYF
>TRBV12-5|TRBJ2-1|few|TRBD2
TGTGCTAGTGGATCAACCCGGGGGGGCCCCGAGCAGTTCTTC
CASGSTRGGPEQFF
>TRBV12-3/TRBV12-4|TRBJ1-2|few|-
TGTGCCAGCAGTCCAGGGAGAGATGGCTACACCTTC
CASSPGRDGYTF
>TRBV7-2|TRBJ1-5|-|-
TGTGCCAGCAGCCCGACAGCGGACAGCAATCAGCCCCAGCATTTT
CASSPTADSNQPQHF
>TRBV7-2|TRBJ2-7|many|-
TGTGCCAGCAGCCCACGGGGGAGGTACTACGAGCAGTACTTC
CASSPRGRYYEQYF
>TRBV12-3/TRBV12-4|TRBJ2-1|-|-
TGTGCCAGCAGCTACCTAGCGCCTAGCTACAATGAGCAGTTCTTC
CASSYLAPSYNEQFF
>TRBV7-2|TRBJ2-5|many|TRBD1
TGTGCCAGCAGCTCCGGACAGGGGTTAAGTTTTGCTTACCAAGAGACCCAGTACTTC
CASSSGQGLSFAYQETQYF